Following are 7 T cell receptor beta chains from one sample sequenced in a study of cytomegalovirus exposure and HLA in healthy donors. PCR was performed using 60 Vbeta and 13 Jbeta primers. Sequenced by immunoSEQ multiplex PCR; TCRdb stores in-frame clones only, minus some. Here the sample spans fewer than 200,000 clones, 70% to 90% being singletons. Material: PBMCs. Every receptor here comes from a man younger than 35 in good health and CMV-seropositive.

Of note for this clone: The same CDR3 is also encoded by other DNA sequences in this sample. This chain uses TRBV4-2 with TRBJ2-7, with TRBD2 identical over 8 bases. The V and J ends lost 0 bases and 3 bases, in that order; junction bases with no gene match: 7. Per the germline V gene, CDR1 is LGHNA and CDR2 is YNFKEQ. The CDR3 length is 16 residues. The CDR3 region is CASSQEGGLVNYEQYF. In DNA form, the CDR3 reads TGTGCCAGCAGCCAAGAAGGGGGACTAGTGAACTACGAGCAGTACTTC.

V gene TRBV7-3 combines with J gene TRBJ2-3; tentatively, D is TRBD1 (5 bases). V was shortened by 1 base and J by 0 bases, with 8 bases between the two germline ends. Germline assignment: CDR1 SGHTA and CDR2 FQGTGA. The CDR3 covers 15 residues. Here the CDR3 reads CASSLSQGSTDTQYF. The CDR3 region has the DNA TGTGCCAGCAGCTTAAGTCAGGGAAGCACAGATACGCAGTATTTT.

The genes are TRBV4-3 and TRBJ1-3; TRBD1 is a possible D gene (5 bases). The CDR3 is made up of 15 amino acids. V lost 0 bases and J 7 bases, leaving 13 bases between the germline ends. CDR1 LGHNA and CDR2 YSLEER come from the germline V gene. The CDR3 sequence: CASSQDLAGLNTIYF. The CDR3 nucleotides are TGCGCCAGCAGCCAAGATCTGGCAGGGCTGAACACCATATATTTT.

This chain joins TRBV7-9 and TRBJ2-5; the D is unclear. The germline V gene encodes CDR1 SEHNR and CDR2 FQNEAQ (reference sequence). The CDR3 length is 11 residues. The V end lost 5 bases, the J end lost 5 bases, and 6 bases lay between the germline ends. CDR3 in amino acids: CASSHSETQYF. CDR3 nucleotides: TGTGCCAGCAGCCACTCCGAGACCCAGTACTTC. Combining the CDR3 with reference TRBV7-9 and TRBJ2-5 gives the whole variable domain DTGVSQNPRHKITKRGQNVTFRCDPISEHNRLYWYRQTLGQGPEFLTYFQNEAQLEKSRLLSDRFSAERPKGSFSTLEIQRTEQGDSAMYLCASSHSETQYFGPGTRLLVL.

The chain has TRBV4-3 and TRBJ2-5; 9 nucleotides agree with TRBD2. The V and J ends lost 0 bases and 1 base, in that order; junction bases with no gene match: 6. Germline V gives CDR1 LGHNA, CDR2 YSLEER. CDR3 length: 17 amino acids. The DNA of the CDR3 is TGCGCCAGCAGCCAAGATTTGGCGGGGGGGACCCAAGAGACCCAGTACTTC. Translated, it gives CASSQDLAGGTQETQYF.

A note on this clone: In the same sample, other DNA sequences code for this CDR3. The rearrangement uses TRBV7-3 and TRBJ2-3, with D uncertain. Trimming removed 2 bases from V and 0 bases from J, with 3 bases in between. Germline-derived CDR1 and CDR2 are SGHTA and FQGTGA. The CDR3 has 13 residues. Here the CDR3 DNA reads TGTGCCAGCAGCTTACTCAGCACAGATACGCAGTATTTT. This encodes CASSLLSTDTQYF. The whole variable domain, remainder taken from reference TRBV7-3 and TRBJ2-3, is GAGVSQTPSNKVTEKGKYVELRCDPISGHTALYWYRQSLGQGPEFLIYFQGTGAADDSGLPNDRFFAVRPEGSVSTLKIQRTERGDSAVYLCASSLLSTDTQYFGPGTRLTVL.

The V and J genes are TRBV11-2 and TRBJ1-6; TRBD1 might be the D (5 bases). This CDR3 comprises 17 residues. V lost 4 bases and J lost 0, with 13 bases in between. Germline CDR1 SGHAT, CDR2 FQNNGV. DNA of the CDR3: TGTGCCAGCAGCTCACACGGGGGTCTCTCCTATAATTCACCCCTCCACTTT. Its translation is CASSSHGGLSYNSPLHF.